The 22 T cell receptor beta chains reported below all come from one sample, sequenced in a study of blood T cell repertoires in COVID-19. The assay was immunoSEQ multiplex PCR, and TCRdb's table has in-frame clones only and misses some. Of 200,000 or so clones in the sample, 70% to 90% are singletons; the top ten hold 2% to 2.5%. The sequenced sample was peripheral blood. These receptors were collected from a woman aged 45-65 years with acute or convalescent COVID-19.

The V and J genes are TRBV5-4 and TRBJ2-7; 10 bases align to TRBD1. Germline V gene data show CDR1 as SGHNT and CDR2 as YYREEE (reference sequence). V lost 3 bases and J lost 2; bases outside the gene matches: 8. The CDR3 is 16 residues long. The CDR3 DNA follows: TGTGCCAGCAGCTCCGGGACAGGGGTCGCCCCCTACGAGCAGTACTTC. Translating gives CASSSGTGVAPYEQYF.

A few counts support this clone. V is TRBV2 and J is TRBJ1-5; no clear D gene. V was pared by 1 base and J by 3 bases, with 7 bases between. Germline CDR1 is SNHLY and CDR2 is FYNNEI. CDR3 length equals 14 residues. As DNA, the CDR3 is TGTGCCAGCAGTGAAGGGCAGAACAATCAGCCCCAGCATTTT. Amino acids: CASSEGQNNQPQHF. The full variable domain, completed using reference TRBV2 and TRBJ1-5, is EPEVTQTPSHQVTQMGQEVILRCVPISNHLYFYWYRQILGQKVEFLVSFYNNEISEKSEIFDDQFSVERPDGSNFTLKIRSTKLEDSAMYFCASSEGQNNQPQHFGDGTRLSIL.

V and J are TRBV2 and TRBJ1-2, with D maybe TRBD1 (6 bases). This CDR3 region has 13 residues. V dropped 8 bases and J dropped 13 bases, with 23 bases sitting between them. Per germline, CDR1 SNHLY and CDR2 FYNNEI. CDR3 residues: CASGFEAGVRGTF. CDR3 sequence (DNA): TGTGCCAGCGGCTTTGAGGCAGGGGTAAGAGGCACCTTC.

The rearrangement uses TRBV5-8 and TRBJ1-4, with D tentatively TRBD1 (6 bases). The CDR3 is 13 amino acids. The germline CDR1 and CDR2 sequences are SGHTS and YDEGEE. V lost 4 bases, J lost 14 bases, and 18 bases lay in between. CDR3 residues: CASSAGQNLGLFF. The CDR3 DNA reads as TGTGCCAGCAGCGCTGGACAGAATCTCGGCCTGTTTTTT.

The chain uses TRBV29-1 and TRBJ2-1; D is possibly TRBD1 (5 bases). Germline values: CDR1 SQVTM, CDR2 ANQGSEA. Trimming removed 3 bases from V and 8 bases from J, with 11 bases in between. The CDR3 sequence is 12 residues long. In nucleotides, the CDR3 is TGCAGCGTTGAGCAGGGTGGCGATGAGCAGTTCTTC. Its translation is CSVEQGGDEQFF.

The gene calls are TRBV4-2 and TRBJ2-2; D unclear. V was clipped by 2 bases and J by 4 bases, with 23 bases between them. CDR1 and CDR2 from the germline V gene are LGHNA and YNFKEQ. CDR3 length: 19 amino acids. Here the CDR3 reads CASSQLRLLEYLPTGELFF. In DNA form, the CDR3 reads TGTGCCAGCAGCCAACTTCGACTCCTAGAATATTTGCCCACCGGGGAGCTGTTTTTT.

The V gene is TRBV19, the J gene TRBJ2-6, with D tentatively TRBD1 (6 bases). Trimming removed 4 bases at V and 1 base at J, with 11 bases between. This CDR3 is built from 16 residues. CDR1 and CDR2 from the germline V gene are LNHDA and SQIVND (reference sequence). CDR3 region: CASSSGQSSGANVLTF. The DNA for the CDR3 is TGTGCCAGTAGTAGCGGACAGTCATCTGGGGCCAACGTCCTGACTTTC.

This clone was counted a single time. The V and J genes are TRBV27 and TRBJ2-1, with 7 bases identical to TRBD2. The J segment lost 0 bases and the V segment lost 5 bases, leaving 10 bases of the junction unmatched. Germline CDR1 is MNHEY and CDR2 is SMNVEV (reference sequence). CDR3 length equals 17 residues. CDR3 in DNA: TGTGCCAGCAGTGGCCTAGCGGAGTCGGGCTCCTACAATGAGCAGTTCTTC. This gives the protein CASSGLAESGSYNEQFF.

The chain links TRBV5-1 to TRBJ2-5; 8 bases map to TRBD1. The junction had 6 bases not matched to a gene; V was cut back by 4 bases and J by 4 bases. The CDR3 spans 14 residues. Germline assignment: CDR1 SGHRS and CDR2 YFSETQ. CDR3 sequence reads: CASSPKTGVETQYF. CDR3 DNA sequence: TGCGCCAGCAGCCCTAAGACAGGGGTAGAGACCCAGTACTTC.

The V and J genes are TRBV12-3 or TRBV12-4 and TRBJ1-2, with a weak D call TRBD1 (6 bases). The CDR3 consists of 13 residues. V lost 7 bases and J 8 bases, leaving 17 bases between the germline ends. DNA for the CDR3: TGTGCCAGCACCTGGGGGGGCCGAGGAGGCTACACCTTC. It encodes CASTWGGRGGYTF.

V is TRBV2 and J is TRBJ2-3; 13 positions agree with TRBD2. Trimming at V came to 6 bases and at J to 9 bases, leaving 9 bases not matched to a gene. Germline V CDR1 and CDR2: SNHLY, FYNNEI. This CDR3 has 15 residues. CDR3 region: CASSGTSGGARTQYF. As DNA, the CDR3 is TGTGCCAGCAGCGGCACTAGCGGGGGGGCTCGGACGCAGTATTTT.

This clone was seen a single time. The chain employs TRBV19 and TRBJ2-7; D may be TRBD1 (5 bases). This CDR3 spans 14 amino acids. V was trimmed by 3 bases and J by 0 bases, leaving 9 bases between them. Germline assignment: CDR1 LNHDA and CDR2 SQIVND (reference sequence). CDR3 residues: CASSIRQGSYEQYF. The CDR3 DNA follows: TGTGCCAGTAGTATTAGGCAGGGCTCCTACGAGCAGTACTTC.

The chain links TRBV5-4 to TRBJ1-6; tentative D call: TRBD1 (6 bases). Trimming stripped 4 bases from V and 10 bases from J, with 18 bases between. The germline V gene encodes CDR1 SGHNT and CDR2 YYREEE (reference sequence). The CDR3 consists of 15 residues. The CDR3 is CASSPGGRGESPLHF. In DNA, the CDR3 is TGTGCCAGCAGCCCGGGGGGCCGGGGGGAATCACCCCTCCACTTT.

The chain combines TRBV30 with TRBJ1-1; D perhaps matches TRBD1 (6 bases). This CDR3 comprises 14 residues. V lost 3 bases and J 1 base, leaving 12 bases between the germline ends. Germline V gives CDR1 GTSNPN, CDR2 SVGIG (reference sequence). The CDR3 bases are TGTGCCTGGAGCCTAGGGGGGGGGAACACTGAAGCTTTCTTT. Translated, it gives CAWSLGGGNTEAFF. Supplemented by reference TRBV30 and TRBJ1-1, the full variable domain reads SQTIHQWPATLVQPVGSPLSLECTVEGTSNPNLYWYRQAAGRGLQLLFYSVGIGQISSEVPQNLSASRPQDRQFILSSKKLLLSDSGFYLCAWSLGGGNTEAFFGQGTRLTVV.

The gene calls are TRBV30 and TRBJ1-1; D might be TRBD1 (5 bases). Trimming pared 7 bases from V and 0 bases from J, leaving 9 bases between. Germline values: CDR1 GTSNPN, CDR2 SVGIG (reference sequence). This CDR3 is 12 amino acids long. CDR3 nucleotides: TGTGCCTCTGACAGTTTGAACACTGAAGCTTTCTTT. Protein sequence: CASDSLNTEAFF.

The chain links TRBV4-3 to TRBJ2-7; 7 bases line up with TRBD1. From germline, CDR1 is LGHNA and CDR2 YSLEER. The CDR3 spans 17 residues. The ends lost 1 base at V and 3 bases at J; junction bases unmatched: 12. The CDR3 reads CASSQAGPNRGGYEQYF. The CDR3 DNA is TGCGCCAGCAGCCAAGCAGGTCCAAACAGGGGTGGCTACGAGCAGTACTTC.

This chain links TRBV30 with TRBJ1-1; TRBD1 matches 7 bases. The CDR3 length is 15 residues. Germline V lookup: CDR1 GTSNPN, CDR2 SVGIG (reference sequence). The junction had 4 bases not matched to a gene; V was cut back by 0 bases and J by 0 bases. CDR3 DNA: TGTGCCTGGAGTGTACAGGGGAGTTTGAACACTGAAGCTTTCTTT. It encodes CAWSVQGSLNTEAFF.

The J gene is TRBJ2-3, the V gene TRBV11-3; TRBD1 matches 7 bases. Trimming removed 4 bases from V and 2 bases from J; junction bases left unmatched: 6. The CDR3 runs 15 residues. Germline values: CDR1 SGHNT, CDR2 YENEEA. The CDR3 reads CASSSTGALTDTQYF. CDR3 sequence (DNA): TGTGCCAGCAGCTCCACAGGGGCCCTCACAGATACGCAGTATTTT.

This clone was seen only a few times. CDR3 protein: CASSITGLATDTQYF. The CDR3 DNA reads TGTGCCAGTAGTATAACCGGACTAGCCACAGATACGCAGTATTTT. The chain uses TRBV19 and TRBJ2-3; 8 nucleotides agree with TRBD2. The CDR3 is 15 residues long. V shed 2 bases, J shed 2 bases, and the junction held 3 bases outside the gene matches. CDR1 and CDR2 from the germline V gene are LNHDA and SQIVND (reference sequence).

The chain employs TRBV27 and TRBJ2-5; 8 bases are a match to TRBD2. J was trimmed by 4 bases and V by 6 bases; bases with no gene match: 13. This CDR3 contains 16 residues. Germline V gene data show CDR1 as MNHEY and CDR2 as SMNVEV (reference sequence). CDR3 DNA sequence: TGTGCCAGCAGCCATCATCAAGCGGGAGCGGTAGAGACCCAGTACTTC. Amino acids: CASSHHQAGAVETQYF.

The chain recombines TRBV5-1 with TRBJ2-3; 9 nucleotides agree with TRBD1. The trim removed 7 bases at V and 3 bases at J, leaving 6 bases unmatched. Germline V gene lookup returns CDR1 SGHRS and CDR2 YFSETQ. The CDR3 consists of 14 residues. CDR3 sequence (DNA): TGCGCCAGCCGCACAGGGGGCACGACAGATACGCAGTATTTT. Protein sequence: CASRTGGTTDTQYF.

The gene calls are TRBV4-1 and TRBJ1-5; 7 nucleotides line up with TRBD1. The trim removed 4 bases at V and 5 bases at J, leaving 8 bases unmatched. The CDR3 loop spans 15 amino acids. Per the germline V gene, CDR1 is MGHRA and CDR2 is YSYEKL. The CDR3 DNA sequence: TGCGCCAGCAGCCCGACGGGACAGCTAGATCAGCCCCAGCATTTT. It codes for CASSPTGQLDQPQHF.